This T cell receptor beta chain appears in the sequencing data of a study of T-cell reconstitution after alpha-beta-depleted transplantation in children. Unique molecular identifiers were used to barcode this TCRbeta library. MiXCR was run by TCRdb on the PCR reads, yielding one entry per CDR3 protein. This sample yields about 610,000 distinct CDR3 sequences, of which under 12% are seen a single time; roughly 4% belongs to the top ten. Germline lookup yields CDR1 SGHNT and CDR2 YENEEA. The CDR3 totals 13 residues. With 5 bases clipped from V and 8 bases from J, the junction kept 8 bases outside the gene matches.

The receptor's source is a human donor who donated a stem cell graft to a child with acute myeloid leukemia. The chain combines TRBV11-3 with TRBJ1-1, with TRBD1 matching over 7 bases. The source was PBMCs from the stem cell graft donor, collected from the stem cell graft. CDR3 in amino acids: CASSPREGAEAFF. CDR3 coding DNA: TGTGCCAGCAGCCCCAGGGAGGGGGCGGAAGCTTTCTTT.